This T cell receptor (beta chain) was observed in a study of CD8+ T cells in alopecia areata. cDNA prepared by RNA extraction and subsequent reverse transcription served as the template for sequencing. The assay was immunoSEQ multiplex PCR, and TCRdb's table has in-frame clones only and misses some. The sample consists of some 220,000 clones, about 57% of them appearing once. The V and J ends lost 3 bases and 3 bases respectively, with 2 bases between them. Germline V gene data show CDR1 as DFQATT and CDR2 as SNEGSKA (reference sequence). The CDR3 contains 10 residues. In regard to this clone: Other DNA variants within this sample encode the same CDR3.

The treatment was: oral pan-JAK inhibitor, 5-10 mg twice daily. The chain joins TRBV20-1 to TRBJ1-1; D remains unclear. This TCR was recovered from a human donor with alopecia areata. This specimen was CD4+ T cells sorted from blood, taken at week 4, from a patient treated with tofacitinib. The CDR3 is CSARDTEAFF. DNA for the CDR3: TGCAGTGCTAGGGACACTGAAGCTTTCTTT.